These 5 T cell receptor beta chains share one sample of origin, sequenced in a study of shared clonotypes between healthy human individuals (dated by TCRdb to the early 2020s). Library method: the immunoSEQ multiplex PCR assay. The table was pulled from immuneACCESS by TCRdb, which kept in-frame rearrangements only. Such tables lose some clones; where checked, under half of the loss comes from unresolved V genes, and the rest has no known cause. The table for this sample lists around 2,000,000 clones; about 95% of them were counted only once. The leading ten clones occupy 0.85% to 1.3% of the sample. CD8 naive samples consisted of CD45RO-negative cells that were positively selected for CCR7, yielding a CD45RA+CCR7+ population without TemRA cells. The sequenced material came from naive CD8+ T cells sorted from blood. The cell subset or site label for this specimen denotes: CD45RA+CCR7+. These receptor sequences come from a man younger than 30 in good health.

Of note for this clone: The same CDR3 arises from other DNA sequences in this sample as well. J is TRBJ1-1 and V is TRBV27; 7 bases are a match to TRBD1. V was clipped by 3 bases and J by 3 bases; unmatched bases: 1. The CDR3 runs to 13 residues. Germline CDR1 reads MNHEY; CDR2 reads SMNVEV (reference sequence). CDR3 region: CASSLTGYTEAFF. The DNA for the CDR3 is TGTGCCAGCAGTTTGACAGGGTACACTGAAGCTTTCTTT.

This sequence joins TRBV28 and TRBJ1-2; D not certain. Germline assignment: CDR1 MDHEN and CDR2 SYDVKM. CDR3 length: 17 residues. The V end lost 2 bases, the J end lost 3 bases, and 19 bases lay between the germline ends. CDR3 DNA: TGTGCCAGCAGTTTAACTGGTGTCCACCTCTGGGACTATGGCTACACCTTC. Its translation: CASSLTGVHLWDYGYTF.

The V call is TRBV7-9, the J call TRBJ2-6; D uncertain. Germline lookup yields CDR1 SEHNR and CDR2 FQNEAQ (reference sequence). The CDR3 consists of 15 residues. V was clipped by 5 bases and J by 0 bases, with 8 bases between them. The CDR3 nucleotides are TGTGCCAGCAGCGATACGCGCTCTGGGGCCAACGTCCTGACTTTC. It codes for CASSDTRSGANVLTF.

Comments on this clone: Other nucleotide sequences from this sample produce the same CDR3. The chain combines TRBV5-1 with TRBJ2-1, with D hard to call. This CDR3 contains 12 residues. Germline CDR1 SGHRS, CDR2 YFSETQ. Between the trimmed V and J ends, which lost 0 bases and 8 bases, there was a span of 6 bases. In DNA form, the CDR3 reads TGCGCCAGCAGCTTGGCCTGGGATGAGCAGTTCTTC. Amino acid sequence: CASSLAWDEQFF.

DNA of the CDR3: TGTGCCAGCATCAATAGGGACAGGAAGAACACTGAAGCTTTCTTT. It encodes CASINRDRKNTEAFF. The V and J genes are TRBV7-9 and TRBJ1-1; TRBD1 agrees at 8 bases. The germline gives CDR1 SEHNR, CDR2 FQNEAQ (reference sequence). CDR3 length: 15 amino acids. V lost 7 bases and J lost 1; bases outside the gene matches: 8.